One T cell receptor (beta chain) is described in this entry. Its antigen is unidentified. This CDR3 comprises 15 residues. Germline CDR1 is SEHNR and CDR2 is FQNEAQ (reference sequence). J was trimmed by 2 bases and V by 2 bases; bases with no gene match: 5. The data were obtained in a study of OX40 agonist ivuxolimab in advanced cancers. About the study: Each patient was given ivuxolimab into a vein every 2 weeks, at 0.01 to 10 mg/kg. Study-wide points: At 0.1 to 3.0 mg/kg, clonal expansion of CD4+ and CD8+ blood T cells had occurred by week 6. Partial responders dosed at 0.1-3.0 mg/kg displayed clonal expansion ranking among the lowest.

Assay: immunoSEQ multiplex PCR; the TCRdb copy retains only in-frame clones and omits some. The sample contains 15,000 to 20,000 clones, more than 80% of which appear only once. This specimen consisted of CD4+ or CD8+ T cells sorted from blood, obtained in a trial of the OX40 agonist ivuxolimab. This TCR derives from an adult with an advanced solid tumor such as melanoma, head and neck, liver or kidney cancer. The chain uses TRBV7-9 and TRBJ1-2, with 7 nucleotides matching TRBD1. DNA of the CDR3: TGTGCCAGCAGCTTAAGAGGGGGCGAGAACTATGGCTACACCTTC. Residues: CASSLRGGENYGYTF.